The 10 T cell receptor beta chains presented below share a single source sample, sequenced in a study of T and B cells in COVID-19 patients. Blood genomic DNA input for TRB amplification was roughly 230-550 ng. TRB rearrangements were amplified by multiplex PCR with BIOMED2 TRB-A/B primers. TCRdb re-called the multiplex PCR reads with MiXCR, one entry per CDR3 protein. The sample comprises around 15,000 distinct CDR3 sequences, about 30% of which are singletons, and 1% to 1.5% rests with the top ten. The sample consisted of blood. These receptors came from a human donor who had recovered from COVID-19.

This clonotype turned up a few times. This CDR3 reads CASSLRGLNEQFF. CDR3 DNA: TGTGCCAGCAGCCTCAGGGGGCTCAATGAGCAGTTCTTC. V usage is TRBV6-2 or TRBV6-3 and J usage is TRBJ2-1; TRBD1 agrees at 8 bases. The CDR3 is 13 amino acids. Germline CDR1 and CDR2: MNHEY and SVGEGT. The V gene end was trimmed by 6 bases and the J gene end by 6 bases; junction bases not matched to a gene: 4.

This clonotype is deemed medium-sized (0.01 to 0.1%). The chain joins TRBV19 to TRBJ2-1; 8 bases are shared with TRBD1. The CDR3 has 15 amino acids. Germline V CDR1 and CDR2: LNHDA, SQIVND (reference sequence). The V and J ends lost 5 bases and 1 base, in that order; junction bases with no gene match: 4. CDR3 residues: CASSQGAGSYNEQFF. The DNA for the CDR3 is TGTGCCAGTAGTCAGGGGGCGGGATCCTACAATGAGCAGTTCTTC.

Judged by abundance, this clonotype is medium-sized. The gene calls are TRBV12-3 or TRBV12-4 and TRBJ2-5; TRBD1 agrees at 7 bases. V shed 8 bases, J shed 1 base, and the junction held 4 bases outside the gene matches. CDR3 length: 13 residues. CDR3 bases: TGTGCCAGCGGGACAGATTCCCAAGAGACCCAGTACTTC. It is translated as CASGTDSQETQYF.

The CDR3 nucleotides read TGTGCCACCAGTGATGGTCTAGCGGGGACCTCTGGGGCCAACGTCCTGACTTTC. This translates into CATSDGLAGTSGANVLTF. V gene TRBV24-1 combines with J gene TRBJ2-6; 9 bases agree with TRBD2. The germline V gene has CDR1 KGHDR and CDR2 SFDVKD. CDR3 length: 18 residues. V shed 3 bases, J shed 0 bases, and the junction held 5 bases outside the gene matches.

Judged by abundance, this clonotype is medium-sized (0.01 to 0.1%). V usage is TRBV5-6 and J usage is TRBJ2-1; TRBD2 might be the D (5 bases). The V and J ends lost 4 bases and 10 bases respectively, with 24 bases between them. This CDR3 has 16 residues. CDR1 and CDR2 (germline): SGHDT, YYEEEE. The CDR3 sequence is CASSPVLVLSEVEQFF. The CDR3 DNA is TGTGCCAGCAGCCCCGTACTAGTTCTGAGTGAGGTAGAGCAGTTCTTC.

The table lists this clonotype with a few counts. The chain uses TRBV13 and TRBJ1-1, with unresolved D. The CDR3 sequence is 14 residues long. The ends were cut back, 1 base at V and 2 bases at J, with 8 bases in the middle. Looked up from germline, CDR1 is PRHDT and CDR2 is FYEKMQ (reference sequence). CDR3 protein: CASSLVTGNTEAFF. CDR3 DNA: TGTGCCAGCAGCTTAGTTACTGGAAACACTGAAGCTTTCTTT.

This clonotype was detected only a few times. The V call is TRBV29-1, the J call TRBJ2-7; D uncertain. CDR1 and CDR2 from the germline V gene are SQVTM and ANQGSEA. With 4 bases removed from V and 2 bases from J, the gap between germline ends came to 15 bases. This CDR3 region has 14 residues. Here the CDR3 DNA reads TGCAGCGTTGTACCGGGCCTCAGAACCTACGAGCAGTACTTC. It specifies CSVVPGLRTYEQYF.

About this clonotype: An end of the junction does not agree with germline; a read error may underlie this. This chain's CDR3 is CAISEGSSDTQYF. The CDR3 nucleotides are TGTGCCATCAGTGAGGGTAGCTCAGATACGCAGTATTTT. The chain combines TRBV6-6 with TRBJ2-3; D perhaps matches TRBD2 (5 bases). Germline V gene data show CDR1 as MNHNY and CDR2 as SVGAGI (reference sequence). CDR3 size: 13 residues.

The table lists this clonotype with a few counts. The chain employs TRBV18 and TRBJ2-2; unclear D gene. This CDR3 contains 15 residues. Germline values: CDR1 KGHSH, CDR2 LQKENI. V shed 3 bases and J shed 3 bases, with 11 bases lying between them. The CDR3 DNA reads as TGTGCCAGCTCACCGGCAGCTGGGGACACCGGGGAGCTGTTTTTT. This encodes CASSPAAGDTGELFF.

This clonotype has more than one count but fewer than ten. The CDR3 bases are TGTGCCAGTAGTATAGTCGATCAGCCCCAGCATTTT. Encoded protein: CASSIVDQPQHF. The rearrangement links TRBV19 to TRBJ1-5, with D hard to call. V was trimmed by 1 base and J by 5 bases, leaving 3 bases between them. Germline CDR1 LNHDA, CDR2 SQIVND (reference sequence). The CDR3 is 12 residues long.